This TCR beta chain was identified during a study of cytomegalovirus exposure and HLA in healthy donors. General observations from the study: In a later analysis, a genetic analysis reported fewer productive-TCR N-insertions in an Asian-associated ancestry cluster than the cohort average.

A single count supports this clone. The target antigen is unknown. Germline V lookup: CDR1 LNHDA, CDR2 SQIVND (reference sequence). V lost 4 bases, J lost 1 base, and 14 bases lay in between. CDR3 length: 16 residues. The PCR ran on 60 Vbeta and 13 Jbeta primers. Libraries were prepared by immunoSEQ multiplex PCR; TCRdb keeps only in-frame clonotypes and omits some of them. The top ten clones hold approximately 10% of a sample with some 98,000 clones, roughly 77% of them seen once. The source of this sequence is a human donor in good health. The specimen was PBMCs. V and J are TRBV19 and TRBJ1-5, with unresolved D. CDR3 sequence (DNA): TGTGCCAGTAGTACGACTTATTCCGGGAGCAATCAGCCCCAGCATTTT. Amino acid sequence: CASSTTYSGSNQPQHF.